This is a list of T cell receptor beta chains from one sample in a study of T-cell memory formation after mild COVID-19. TCRdb used MiXCR to reprocess the 5' RACE reads, holding one entry per CDR3 protein. Of about 400,000 distinct CDR3 sequences listed, about an eighth were seen once; the top ten hold less than 25%. Sample: PBMCs or a T cell subset sorted from them (not recorded which). These receptor sequences come from a man between 18 and 29 years old who had mild COVID-19 (a few samples of this study predate the infection). Cell type and time point are not known. CDR3s include the opening cysteine and the closing phenylalanine or tryptophan. The D gene is left open where the match is weak. Clone size is shown for a subset of rows, as once, few, many or a class of expanded clone.

V gene	J gene	clone size	D gene	CDR3 DNA	CDR3 protein
TRBV5-1	TRBJ2-7	few	-	TGCGCCAGCAGCCCCGGCGGGGCAAACGAGCAGTACTTC	CASSPGGANEQYF
TRBV20-1	TRBJ1-1	-	-	TGCAGTGTGCTAGGACGGCCAAACACTGAAGCTTTCTTT	CSVLGRPNTEAFF
TRBV20-1	TRBJ2-5	few	TRBD1	TGCAGTGCTAGAGATCCCGGGACAGGGGACGCAGAGACCCAGTACTTC	CSARDPGTGDAETQYF
TRBV7-2	TRBJ1-1	few	-	TGTGCCAGCAGCTTTATACCGGGGCTGGGGGGCACTGAAGCTTTCTTT	CASSFIPGLGGTEAFF
TRBV7-9	TRBJ1-2	few	-	TGTGCCAGCAGCTCCAGACAGGCGGCCAACTATGGCTACACCTTC	CASSSRQAANYGYTF
TRBV5-1	TRBJ1-1	few	-	TGCGCCAGCAGCTTGCACGGGGTCACTGAAGCTTTCTTT	CASSLHGVTEAFF
TRBV9	TRBJ2-5	many	-	TGTGCCAGCAGCGTAGCCGGGGGCCTCCAAGAGACCCAGTACTTC	CASSVAGGLQETQYF
TRBV4-2	TRBJ1-2	-	-	TGTGCCAGCAGCCAACGGGCAGCCTATGGCTACACCTTC	CASSQRAAYGYTF
TRBV11-1	TRBJ1-2	-	TRBD1	TGTGCCAGCAGCTTATTTGGGACAGGGGCCTCGGAGGATGGCTACACCTTC	CASSLFGTGASEDGYTF
TRBV9	TRBJ2-5	many	-	TGTGCCAGCAGCGTAGGGGTGATAGGGGCAGGGTACCAAGAGACCCAGTACTTC	CASSVGVIGAGYQETQYF
TRBV20-1	TRBJ2-1	-	-	TGCAGTGCTAAGGGGGTGTCCTACAATGAGCAGTTCTTC	CSAKGVSYNEQFF
TRBV9	TRBJ1-4	-	-	TGTGCCAGCAGCGTAGCCGCCGGGGGTGAAAAACTGTTTTTT	CASSVAAGGEKLFF
TRBV5-1	TRBJ2-1	-	-	TGCGCCAGCAGCTCTGGTATCAGCTCCTACAATGAGCAGTTCTTC	CASSSGISSYNEQFF
TRBV9	TRBJ2-2	many	-	TGTGCCAGCAGCGTAGCTTACCGGGGCGGGGAGCTGTTTTTT	CASSVAYRGGELFF
TRBV20-1	TRBJ1-2	few	-	TGCAGTGCTAGAGATTTAAAGGGGGTTGGCTACACCTTC	CSARDLKGVGYTF
TRBV4-1	TRBJ2-1	many	TRBD1	TGCGCCAGCAGCCATGCCGGGACAGGGGGTTACAATGAGCAGTTCTTC	CASSHAGTGGYNEQFF
TRBV4-2	TRBJ2-2	-	TRBD2	TGTGCCAGCAGCCAAGATCCAGGACTAGCTTCTCCCGGGGAGCTGTTTTTT	CASSQDPGLASPGELFF
TRBV12-3/TRBV12-4	TRBJ1-1	-	TRBD1	TGTGCCAGCAGTTTAGGGGCCGGACAGGGGGTGGCCACTGAAGCTTTCTTT	CASSLGAGQGVATEAFF
TRBV24-1	TRBJ2-4	-	TRBD2	TGTGCCACCAGTGATCCCCGGCGGGGGGGAGGAAACATTCAGTACTTC	CATSDPRRGGGNIQYF
TRBV6-5	TRBJ2-3	few	-	TGTGCCAGCCGGCAGGGTCTTAGCACAGATACGCAGTATTTT	CASRQGLSTDTQYF
TRBV7-9	TRBJ2-7	few	-	TGTGCCAGCAGCCTAATAAATCCCTACGAGCAGTACTTC	CASSLINPYEQYF
TRBV6-1	TRBJ1-1	-	-	TGTGCCAGCAGTCCCCGGGTGGCCACTGAAGCTTTCTTT	CASSPRVATEAFF
TRBV7-2	TRBJ1-5	-	TRBD1	TGTGCCAGCAGCGCCCGACAGGGCCAGCCCCAGCATTTT	CASSARQGQPQHF
TRBV29-1	TRBJ2-1	few	TRBD1	TGCAGCGTTGAGGGACAGTATTACAATGAGCAGTTCTTC	CSVEGQYYNEQFF
TRBV30	TRBJ2-1	few	TRBD2	TGTGCCTGGAGTTGGACTAGCGGGGGGATGGATGAGCAGTTCTTC	CAWSWTSGGMDEQFF
TRBV7-3	TRBJ2-3	many	TRBD1	TGTGCCAGCAGCTGGACAGGGGGCGCAGATACGCAGTATTTT	CASSWTGGADTQYF
TRBV12-3/TRBV12-4	TRBJ1-4	few	TRBD1	TGTGCCAGCAGTTACAGGGACAGGACAGGAAAACTGTTTTTT	CASSYRDRTGKLFF
TRBV7-2	TRBJ1-1	-	-	TGTGCCAGCAGCTTAGTCGGACAGAACACTGAAGCTTTCTTT	CASSLVGQNTEAFF
TRBV20-1	TRBJ1-2	-	TRBD1	TGCAGTGCTCGGGACAGGGGGCGAAGTGGCTACACCTTC	CSARDRGRSGYTF
TRBV21-1	TRBJ1-5	-	-	TGTGCCAGCAAGCCCCAGCATTTT	CASKPQHF
TRBV9	TRBJ1-5	-	TRBD1	TGTGCCAGCAGCGTAGGGACAGGAAATCAGCCCCAGCATTTT	CASSVGTGNQPQHF